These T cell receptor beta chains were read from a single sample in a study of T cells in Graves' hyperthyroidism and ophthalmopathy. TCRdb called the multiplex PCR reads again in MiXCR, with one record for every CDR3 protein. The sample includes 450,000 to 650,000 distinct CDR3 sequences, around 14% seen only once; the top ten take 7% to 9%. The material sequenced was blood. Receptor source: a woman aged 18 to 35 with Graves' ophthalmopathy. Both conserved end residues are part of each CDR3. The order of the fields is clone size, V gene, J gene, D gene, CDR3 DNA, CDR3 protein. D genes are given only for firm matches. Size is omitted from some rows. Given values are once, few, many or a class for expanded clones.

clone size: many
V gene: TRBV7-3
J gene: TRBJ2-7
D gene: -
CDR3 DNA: TGTGCCAGCAGCCCGTCGGGCAGGGGTTTCGGGGAGCAGTACTTC
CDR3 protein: CASSPSGRGFGEQYF

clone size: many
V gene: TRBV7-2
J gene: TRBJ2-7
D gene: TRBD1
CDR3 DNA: TGTGCCAGCAGCTGGACAGGGGTCTACGAGCAGTACTTC
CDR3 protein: CASSWTGVYEQYF

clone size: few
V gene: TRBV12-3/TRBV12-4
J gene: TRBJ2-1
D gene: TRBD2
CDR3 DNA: TGTGCCAGCAGTGGGACTAGCGGCATCTCCTACAATGAGCAGTTCTTC
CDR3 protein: CASSGTSGISYNEQFF

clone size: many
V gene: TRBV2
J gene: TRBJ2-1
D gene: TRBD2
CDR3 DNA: TGTGCCAGTTGGACTAGCGGGAGCAATGAGCAGTTCTTC
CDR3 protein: CASWTSGSNEQFF

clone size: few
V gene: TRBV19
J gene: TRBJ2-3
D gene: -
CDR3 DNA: TGTGCCAGTAGTCCAGATCACCGTGATACGCAGTATTTT
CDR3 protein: CASSPDHRDTQYF

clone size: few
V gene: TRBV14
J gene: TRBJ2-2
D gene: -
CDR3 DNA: TGTGCCAGCAGCCTACGGGGGCTCGGGGAGCTGTTTTTT
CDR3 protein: CASSLRGLGELFF

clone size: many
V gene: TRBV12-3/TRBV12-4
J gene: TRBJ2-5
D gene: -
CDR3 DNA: TGTGCCAGCAGTTTAGCGCAGGGGTTGGAGACCCAGTACTTC
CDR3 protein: CASSLAQGLETQYF

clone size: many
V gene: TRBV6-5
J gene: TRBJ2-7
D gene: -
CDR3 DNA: TGTGCCAGCAGTTACCCTCATGGCGAGCAGTACTTC
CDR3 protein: CASSYPHGEQYF

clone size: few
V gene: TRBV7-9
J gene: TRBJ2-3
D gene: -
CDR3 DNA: TGTGCCAGCAGCCCCCGCCTGGAGGACACTAGCACAGATACGCAGTATTTT
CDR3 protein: CASSPRLEDTSTDTQYF

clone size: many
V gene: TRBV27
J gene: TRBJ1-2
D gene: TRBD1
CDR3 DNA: TGTGCCAGCAGTCCAGGGACAGGCTCTAACTATGGCTACACCTTC
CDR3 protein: CASSPGTGSNYGYTF

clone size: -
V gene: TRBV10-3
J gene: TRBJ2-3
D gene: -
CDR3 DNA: TGTGCCATCAGTGAGCCCTCCCCGGGATTTCACACAGATACGCAGTATTTT
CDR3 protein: CAISEPSPGFHTDTQYF

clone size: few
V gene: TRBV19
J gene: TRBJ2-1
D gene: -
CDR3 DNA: TGTGCCAGTAGTCCCTCTGAAATGGCTGAGCAGTTCTTC
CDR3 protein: CASSPSEMAEQFF

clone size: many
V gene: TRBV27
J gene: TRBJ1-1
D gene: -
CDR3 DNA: TGTGCCAGCAGTTTACAGACAAGTGCTGAAGCTTTCTTT
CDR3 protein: CASSLQTSAEAFF

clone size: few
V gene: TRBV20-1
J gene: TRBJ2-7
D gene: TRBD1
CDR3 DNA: TGCAGTGCTAGAGATTCGAGACAGGGCCCCACCTACGAGCAGTACTTC
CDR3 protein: CSARDSRQGPTYEQYF

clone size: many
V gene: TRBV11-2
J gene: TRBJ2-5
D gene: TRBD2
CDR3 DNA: TGTGCCAGCAGCTTATTAACTAGCGGTTACCAAGAGACCCAGTACTTC
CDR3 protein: CASSLLTSGYQETQYF

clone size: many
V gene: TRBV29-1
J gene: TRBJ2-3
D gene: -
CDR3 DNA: TGCAGCGTTGACTCGGGCGTGAGCACAGATACGCAGTATTTT
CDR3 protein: CSVDSGVSTDTQYF

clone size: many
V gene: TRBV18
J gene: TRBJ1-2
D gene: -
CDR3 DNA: TGTGCCAGCTCCCCCCGCGGATTTGAGGGGGGGGATGGCTACACCTTC
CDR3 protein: CASSPRGFEGGDGYTF

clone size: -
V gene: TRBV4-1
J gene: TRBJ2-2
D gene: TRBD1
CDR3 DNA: TGCGCCAGCAGCCAGGGGACAGGGGGCAATACCGGGGAGCTGTTTTTT
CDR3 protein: CASSQGTGGNTGELFF

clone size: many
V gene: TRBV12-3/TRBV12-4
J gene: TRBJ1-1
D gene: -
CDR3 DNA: TGTGCCAGCAGTCCCCAACTGGCGAAAGCTTTCTTT
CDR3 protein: CASSPQLAKAFF

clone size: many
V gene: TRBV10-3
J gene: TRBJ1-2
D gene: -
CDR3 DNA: TGTGCCATCAGTGAGCGGGTTTCGGGTTATGGCTACACCTTC
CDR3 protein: CAISERVSGYGYTF

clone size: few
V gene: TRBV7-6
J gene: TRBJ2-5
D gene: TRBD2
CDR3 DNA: TGTGCCAGCAGCGCAAGCGGGAGGACGCGGGAGACCCAGTACTTC
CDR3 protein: CASSASGRTRETQYF

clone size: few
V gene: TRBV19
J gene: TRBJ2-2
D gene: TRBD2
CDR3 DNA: TGTGCCAGTTATCACGGACTAGCGGCGAACACCGGGGAGCTGTTTTTT
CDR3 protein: CASYHGLAANTGELFF

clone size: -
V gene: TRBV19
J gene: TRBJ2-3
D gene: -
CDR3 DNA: TGTGCCAGTAGTGGGTTCAGTTGGTTAGATACGCAGTATTTT
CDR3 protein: CASSGFSWLDTQYF

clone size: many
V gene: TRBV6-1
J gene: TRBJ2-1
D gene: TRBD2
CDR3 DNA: TGTGCCAGCAGTCCCGAGGGACTAGCGGTAAATGAGCAGTTCTTC
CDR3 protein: CASSPEGLAVNEQFF

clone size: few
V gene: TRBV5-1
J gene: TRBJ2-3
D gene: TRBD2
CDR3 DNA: TGCGCCAGCAGCCCGGGACTAGTATCAGATACGCAGTATTTT
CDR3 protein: CASSPGLVSDTQYF

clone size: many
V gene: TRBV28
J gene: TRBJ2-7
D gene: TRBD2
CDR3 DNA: TGTGCCAGCAGTTTAAGGTGGGAGGGTTACGAGCAGTACTTC
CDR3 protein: CASSLRWEGYEQYF

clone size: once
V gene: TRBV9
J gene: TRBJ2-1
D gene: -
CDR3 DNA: TGTGCCAGCAGCGTAGTAGCAGGAGTTTACTACAATGAGCAGTTCTTC
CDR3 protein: CASSVVAGVYYNEQFF

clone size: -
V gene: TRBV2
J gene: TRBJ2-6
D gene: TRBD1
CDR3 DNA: TGTGCCAGCAAAAAAATGGGGACAGGGCGTATTTTGTCCGGGGCCAACGTCCTGACTTTC
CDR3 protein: CASKKMGTGRILSGANVLTF

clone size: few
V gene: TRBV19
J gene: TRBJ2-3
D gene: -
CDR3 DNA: TGTGCCAGTAGTATAGGGTCGGGGGATACGCAGTATTTT
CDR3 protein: CASSIGSGDTQYF

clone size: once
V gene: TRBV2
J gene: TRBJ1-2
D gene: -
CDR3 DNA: TGTGCCAGCAGCCAAGAGGGCGGGGCGGGGTTTTATGGCTACACCTTC
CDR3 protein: CASSQEGGAGFYGYTF

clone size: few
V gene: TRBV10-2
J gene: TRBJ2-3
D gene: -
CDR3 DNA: TGCGCCAGTTTACATGCGGAGACTAGCACAGATACGCAGTATTTT
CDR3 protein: CASLHAETSTDTQYF

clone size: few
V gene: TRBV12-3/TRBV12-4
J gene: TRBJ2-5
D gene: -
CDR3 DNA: TGTGCCAGCAGTTTATTCTTGGGCAGGGACCAAGAGACCCAGTACTTC
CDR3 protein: CASSLFLGRDQETQYF

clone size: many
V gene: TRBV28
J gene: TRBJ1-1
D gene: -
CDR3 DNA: TGTGCCAGCATCTCATCAACAGGGTTGGCTGAAGCTTTCTTT
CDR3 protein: CASISSTGLAEAFF

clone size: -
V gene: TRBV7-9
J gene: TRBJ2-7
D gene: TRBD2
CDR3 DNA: TGTGCCAGCAGCTCCGCTAGCGGGGGTACCTACGAGCAGTACTTC
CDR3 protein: CASSSASGGTYEQYF

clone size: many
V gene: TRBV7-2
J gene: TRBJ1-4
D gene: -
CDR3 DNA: TGTGCCAGCAGCCACGGGGGCAGGGGCAGGAATGAAAAACTGTTTTTT
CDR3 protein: CASSHGGRGRNEKLFF

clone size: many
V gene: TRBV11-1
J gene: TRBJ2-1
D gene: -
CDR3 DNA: TGTGCCAGCAGCTTAAACGGGGCGGACAATGAGCAGTTCTTC
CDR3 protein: CASSLNGADNEQFF

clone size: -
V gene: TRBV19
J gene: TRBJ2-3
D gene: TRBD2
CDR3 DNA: TGTGCCAGTACTTTCACTAGCGACCTCACAGATACGCAGTATTTT
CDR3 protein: CASTFTSDLTDTQYF

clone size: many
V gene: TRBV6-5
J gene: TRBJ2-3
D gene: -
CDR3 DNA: TGTGCCAGCAGTTACCCTCTTAGACCAGATACGCAGTATTTT
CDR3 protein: CASSYPLRPDTQYF

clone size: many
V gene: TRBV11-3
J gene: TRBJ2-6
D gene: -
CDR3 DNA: TGTGCCAGCAGCTTAGATGCGGGTCCTCCTGGGGCCAACGTCCTGACTTTC
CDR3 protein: CASSLDAGPPGANVLTF

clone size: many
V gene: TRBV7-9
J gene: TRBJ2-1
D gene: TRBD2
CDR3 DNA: TGTGCCAGCAGTCGACAGGGGACTAGCGAGTTTGGGGAGCAGTTCTTC
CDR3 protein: CASSRQGTSEFGEQFF

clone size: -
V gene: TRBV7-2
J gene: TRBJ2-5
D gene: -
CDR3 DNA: TGTGCCAGCAGCTCAGGAGGGAGCCAAGAGACCCAGTACTTC
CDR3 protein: CASSSGGSQETQYF

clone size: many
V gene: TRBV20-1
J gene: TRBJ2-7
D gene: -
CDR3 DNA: TGCAGTGCTAGGGAGTGGAGCTACGAGCAGTACTTC
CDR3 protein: CSAREWSYEQYF

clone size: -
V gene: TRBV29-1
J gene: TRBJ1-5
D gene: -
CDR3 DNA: TGCAGCGTTGCACCTTGGGGGGACCCGAAGGGGCCCCAGCATTTT
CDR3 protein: CSVAPWGDPKGPQHF

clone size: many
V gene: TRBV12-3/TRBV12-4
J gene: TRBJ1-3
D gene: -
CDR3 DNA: TGTGCCAGCAGTTTGAGTGCCCTCTCTGGAAACACCATATATTTT
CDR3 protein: CASSLSALSGNTIYF

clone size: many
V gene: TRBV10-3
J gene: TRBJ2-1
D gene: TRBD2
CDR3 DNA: TGTGCCACCCTAGCGGGAGGGCGCTACAATGAGCAGTTCTTC
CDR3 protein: CATLAGGRYNEQFF

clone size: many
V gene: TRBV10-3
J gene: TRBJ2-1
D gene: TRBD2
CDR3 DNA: TGTGCCATCAGGGCCGGGACTAGCGTTGGCAATGAGCAGTTCTTC
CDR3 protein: CAIRAGTSVGNEQFF

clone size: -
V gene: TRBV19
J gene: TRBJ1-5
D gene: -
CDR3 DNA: TGTGCCAGTAGTTTTGTGTCGGAAGTCAATCAGCCCCAGCATTTT
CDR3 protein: CASSFVSEVNQPQHF

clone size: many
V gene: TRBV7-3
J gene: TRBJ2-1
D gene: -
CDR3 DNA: TGTGCCAGCAGCTTGCGAGGGGGAGGACCCTACAATGAGCAGTTCTTC
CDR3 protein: CASSLRGGGPYNEQFF

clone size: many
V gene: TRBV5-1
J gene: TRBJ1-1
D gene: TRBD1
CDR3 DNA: TGCGCCAGCGGAGACAGGGGGCAGTTCGGTAGTGAAGCTTTCTTT
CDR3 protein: CASGDRGQFGSEAFF

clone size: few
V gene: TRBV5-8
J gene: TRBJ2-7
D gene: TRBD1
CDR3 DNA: TGTGCCAGCAGCTCACCGGGACAGGGGGGCGAGCAGTACTTC
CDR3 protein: CASSSPGQGGEQYF

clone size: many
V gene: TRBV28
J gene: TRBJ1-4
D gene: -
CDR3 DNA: TGTGCCAGCAGTTTGGGCAGGGGTATTAGTGAAAAACTGTTTTTT
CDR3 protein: CASSLGRGISEKLFF

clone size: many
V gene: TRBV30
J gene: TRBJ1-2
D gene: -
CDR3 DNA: TGTGCCTGGAGTGCGTCTACAGGCCGCTATGGCTACACCTTC
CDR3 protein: CAWSASTGRYGYTF

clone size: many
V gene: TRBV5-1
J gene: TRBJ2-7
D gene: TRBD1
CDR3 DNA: TGCGCCAGCAGCACCCTGGACAGGGGACCCTACGAGCAGTACTTC
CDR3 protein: CASSTLDRGPYEQYF

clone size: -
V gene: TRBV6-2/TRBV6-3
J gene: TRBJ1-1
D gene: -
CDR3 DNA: TGTGCCAGCAGTTACTGGGGGGTCCTGAACACTGAAGCTTTCTTT
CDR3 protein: CASSYWGVLNTEAFF

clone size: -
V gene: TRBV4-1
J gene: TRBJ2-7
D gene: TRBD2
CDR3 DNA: TGCGCCAGCAGCCAAGGTGGACCGGGACTAGGACTCTACGAGCAGTACTTC
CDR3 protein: CASSQGGPGLGLYEQYF

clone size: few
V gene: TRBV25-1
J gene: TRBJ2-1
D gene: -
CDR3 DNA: TGTGCCAGCTCAGGAGATGACAGGAGAACCTACAATGAGCAGTTCTTC
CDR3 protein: CASSGDDRRTYNEQFF

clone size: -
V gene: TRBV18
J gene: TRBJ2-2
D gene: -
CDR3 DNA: TGTGCCAGCTCACCACTAGCGGCTAACACCGGGGAGCTGTTTTTT
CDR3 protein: CASSPLAANTGELFF

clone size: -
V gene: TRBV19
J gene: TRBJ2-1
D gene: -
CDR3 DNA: TGTGCCAGTAGTATAGAATCCCCCCAGGGAACTTCAAAACCCTACAATGAGCAGTTCTTC
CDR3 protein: CASSIESPQGTSKPYNEQFF

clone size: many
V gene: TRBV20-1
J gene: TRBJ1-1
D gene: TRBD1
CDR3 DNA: TGCAGTGCTAGATCGGGGACAGGGCAAACTGAAGCTTTCTTT
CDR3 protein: CSARSGTGQTEAFF

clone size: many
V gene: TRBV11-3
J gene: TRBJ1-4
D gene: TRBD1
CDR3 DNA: TGTGCCAGCAGTAGAGGGGGCACTAATGAAAAACTGTTTTTT
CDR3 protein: CASSRGGTNEKLFF